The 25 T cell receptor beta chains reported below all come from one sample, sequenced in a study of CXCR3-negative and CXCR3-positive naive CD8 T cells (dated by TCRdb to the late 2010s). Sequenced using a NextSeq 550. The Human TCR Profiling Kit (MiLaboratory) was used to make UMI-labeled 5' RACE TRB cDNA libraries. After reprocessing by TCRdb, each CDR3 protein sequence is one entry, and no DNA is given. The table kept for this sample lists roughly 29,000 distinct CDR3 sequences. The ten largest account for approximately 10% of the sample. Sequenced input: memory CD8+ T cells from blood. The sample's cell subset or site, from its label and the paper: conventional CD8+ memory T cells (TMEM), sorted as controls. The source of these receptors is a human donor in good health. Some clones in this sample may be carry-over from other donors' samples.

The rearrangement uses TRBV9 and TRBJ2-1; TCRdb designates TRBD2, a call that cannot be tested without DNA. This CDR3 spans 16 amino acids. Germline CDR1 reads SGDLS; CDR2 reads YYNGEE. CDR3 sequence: CASSGETSGGAYEQFF. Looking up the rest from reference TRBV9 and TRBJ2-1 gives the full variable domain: DSGVTQTPKHLITATGQRVTLRCSPRSGDLSVYWYQQSLDQGLQFLIQYYNGEERAKGNILERFSAQQFPDLHSELNLSSLELGDSALYFCASSGETSGGAYEQFFGPGTRLTVL.

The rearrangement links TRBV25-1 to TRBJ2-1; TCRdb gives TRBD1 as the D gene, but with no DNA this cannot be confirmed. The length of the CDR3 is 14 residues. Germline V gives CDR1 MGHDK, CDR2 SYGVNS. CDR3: CASNPGTGVHEQFF.

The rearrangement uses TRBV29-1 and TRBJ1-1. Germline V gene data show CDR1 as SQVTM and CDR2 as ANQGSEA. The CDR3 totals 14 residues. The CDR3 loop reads CSVSTTGPGTEAFF.

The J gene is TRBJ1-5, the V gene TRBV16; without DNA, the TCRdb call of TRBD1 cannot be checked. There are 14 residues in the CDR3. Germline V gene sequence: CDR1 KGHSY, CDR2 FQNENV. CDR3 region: CASSQGAPDQPQHF.

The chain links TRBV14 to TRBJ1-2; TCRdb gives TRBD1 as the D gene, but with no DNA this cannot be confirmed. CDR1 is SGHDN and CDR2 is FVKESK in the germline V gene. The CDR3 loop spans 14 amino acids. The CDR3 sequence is CASSLQDRNYGYTF.

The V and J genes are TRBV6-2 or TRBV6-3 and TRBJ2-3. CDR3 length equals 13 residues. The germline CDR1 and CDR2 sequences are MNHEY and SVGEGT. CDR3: CATIKLLEDTQYF.

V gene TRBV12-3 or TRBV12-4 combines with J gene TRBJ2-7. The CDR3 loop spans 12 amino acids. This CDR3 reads CASRDGHYEQYF.

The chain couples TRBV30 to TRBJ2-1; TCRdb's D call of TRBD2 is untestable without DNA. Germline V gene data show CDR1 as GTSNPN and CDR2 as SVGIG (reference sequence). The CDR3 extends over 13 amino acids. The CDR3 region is CAWSVGSGVIFLF.

Here the CDR3 reads CASSPTSGDFQETQYF. V gene TRBV6-6 combines with J gene TRBJ2-5; as DNA is missing, the TRBD2 call by TCRdb cannot be tested. This CDR3 region has 16 residues. From germline, CDR1 is MNHNY and CDR2 SVGAGI (reference sequence).

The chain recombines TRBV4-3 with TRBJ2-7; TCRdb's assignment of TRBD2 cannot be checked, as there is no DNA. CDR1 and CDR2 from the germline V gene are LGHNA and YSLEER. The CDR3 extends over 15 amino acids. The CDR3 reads CASSQDEGMVYEQYF.

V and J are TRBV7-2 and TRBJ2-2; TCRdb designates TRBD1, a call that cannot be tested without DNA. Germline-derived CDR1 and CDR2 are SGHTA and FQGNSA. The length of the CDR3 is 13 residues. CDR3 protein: CASEPPNTGELFF.

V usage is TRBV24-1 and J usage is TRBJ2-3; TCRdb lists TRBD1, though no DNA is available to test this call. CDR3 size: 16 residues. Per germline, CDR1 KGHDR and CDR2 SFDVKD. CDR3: CATSDFGGTSTDTQYF.

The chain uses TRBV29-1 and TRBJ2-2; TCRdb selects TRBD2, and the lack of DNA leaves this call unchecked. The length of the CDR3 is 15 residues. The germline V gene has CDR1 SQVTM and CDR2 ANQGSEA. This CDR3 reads CSVEDVEGLTGELFF.

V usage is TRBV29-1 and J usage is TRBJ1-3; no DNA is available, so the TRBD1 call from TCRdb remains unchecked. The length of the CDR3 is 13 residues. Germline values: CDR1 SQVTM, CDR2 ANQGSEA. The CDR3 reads CSVTDRRGNTIYF.

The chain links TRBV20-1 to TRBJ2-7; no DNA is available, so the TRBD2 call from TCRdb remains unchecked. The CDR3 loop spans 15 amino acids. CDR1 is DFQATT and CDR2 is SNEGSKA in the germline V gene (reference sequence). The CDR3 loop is CSARDQGLAWYEQYF.

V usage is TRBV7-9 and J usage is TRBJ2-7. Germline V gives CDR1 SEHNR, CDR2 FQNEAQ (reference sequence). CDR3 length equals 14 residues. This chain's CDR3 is CASSLSGGSYEQYF. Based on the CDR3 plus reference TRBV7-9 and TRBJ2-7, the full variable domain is DTGVSQNPRHKITKRGQNVTFRCDPISEHNRLYWYRQTLGQGPEFLTYFQNEAQLEKSRLLSDRFSAERPKGSFSTLEIQRTEQGDSAMYLCASSLSGGSYEQYFGPGTRLTVT.

The CDR3 reads CASSSEALQETQYF. The chain employs TRBV12-3 or TRBV12-4 and TRBJ2-5. CDR3 size: 14 residues.

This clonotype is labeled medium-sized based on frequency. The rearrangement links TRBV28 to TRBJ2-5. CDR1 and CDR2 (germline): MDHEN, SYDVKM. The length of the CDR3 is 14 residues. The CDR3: CASRDLGSVETQYF.

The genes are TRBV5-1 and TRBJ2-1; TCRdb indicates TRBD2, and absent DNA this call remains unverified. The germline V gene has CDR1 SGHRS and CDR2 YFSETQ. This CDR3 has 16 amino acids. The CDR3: CASSLREQFSYNEQFF. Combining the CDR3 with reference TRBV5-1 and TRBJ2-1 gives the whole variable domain KAGVTQTPRYLIKTRGQQVTLSCSPISGHRSVSWYQQTPGQGLQFLFEYFSETQRNKGNFPGRFSGRQFSNSRSEMNVSTLELGDSALYLCASSLREQFSYNEQFFGPGTRLTVL.

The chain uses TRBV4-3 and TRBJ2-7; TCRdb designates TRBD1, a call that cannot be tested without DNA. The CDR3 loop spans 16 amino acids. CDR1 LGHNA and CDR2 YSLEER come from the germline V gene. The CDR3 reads CASSQVGGQGADEQYF.

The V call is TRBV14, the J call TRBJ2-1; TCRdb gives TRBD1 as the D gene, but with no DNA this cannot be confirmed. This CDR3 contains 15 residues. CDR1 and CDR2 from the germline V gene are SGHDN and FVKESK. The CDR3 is CASSQGGGPYNEQFF.

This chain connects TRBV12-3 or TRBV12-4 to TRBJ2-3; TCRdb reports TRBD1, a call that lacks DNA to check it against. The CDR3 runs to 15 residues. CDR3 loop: CASSPPDDLPDTQYF.

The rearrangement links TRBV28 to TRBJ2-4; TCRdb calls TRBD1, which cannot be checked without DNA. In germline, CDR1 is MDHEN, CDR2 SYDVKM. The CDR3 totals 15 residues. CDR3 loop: CASSRRTGSAGIQYF. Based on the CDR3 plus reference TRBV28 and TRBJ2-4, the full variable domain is DVKVTQSSRYLVKRTGEKVFLECVQDMDHENMFWYRQDPGLGLRLIYFSYDVKMKEKGDIPEGYSVSREKKERFSLILESASTNQTSMYLCASSRRTGSAGIQYFGAGTRLSVL.

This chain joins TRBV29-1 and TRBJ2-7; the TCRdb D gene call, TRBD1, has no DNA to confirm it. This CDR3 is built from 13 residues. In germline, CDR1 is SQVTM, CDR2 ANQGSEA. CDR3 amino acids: CSVLPPSSYEQYF.

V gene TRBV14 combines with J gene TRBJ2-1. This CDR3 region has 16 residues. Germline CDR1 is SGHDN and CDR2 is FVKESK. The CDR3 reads CASSQVLSLWSNEQFF.